These T cell receptor beta chains were read from a single sample in a study of CD8 T cells in Susac syndrome. TCRdb recomputed calls from the immunoSEQ multiplex PCR reads with MiXCR, one row per CDR3 protein. Among roughly 190,000 distinct CDR3 sequences, about 95% were seen once, and the ten largest hold about 0.1%. The sample taken for sequencing was CD4+ T cells from PBMCs. Receptors were obtained from a human donor in good health. Each CDR3 is given with its conserved first and last residue. A D gene is named only where the DNA matches it firmly. Size is omitted from some rows. Given values are once, few, many or a class for expanded clones.

CDR3 DNA | CDR3 protein | clone size | V gene | D gene | J gene
TGTGCCAGCAGCCAAGATCTAGCGGGAGGGCCGCACGAGCAGTTCTTC | CASSQDLAGGPHEQFF | - | TRBV14 | TRBD2 | TRBJ2-1
TGTGCCAGCAGCTTAGGTGGTAATACCTACGAGCAGTACTTC | CASSLGGNTYEQYF | once | TRBV7-9 | - | TRBJ2-7
TGCAGCGTTGCCCCCCGGGACAGGGCAATCTTAAACTATGGCTACACCTTC | CSVAPRDRAILNYGYTF | - | TRBV29-1 | TRBD1 | TRBJ1-2
TGCGCCAGCAGCAACCGGGACAGGGGGGATTACGAGGAGCTGTTTTTT | CASSNRDRGDYEELFF | - | TRBV5-1 | TRBD1 | TRBJ2-2
TGCAGCGTTGTAAGGCAGGGTAACACAGATACGCAGTATTTT | CSVVRQGNTDTQYF | - | TRBV29-1 | - | TRBJ2-3
TGTGCCAGCAGTCCCTTGACAGATAGCAATCAGCCCCAGCATTTT | CASSPLTDSNQPQHF | - | TRBV6-2/TRBV6-3 | - | TRBJ1-5
TGTGCCAGCAGACGACAGGGGGCAGTCAATGAGCAGTTCTTC | CASRRQGAVNEQFF | - | TRBV12-3/TRBV12-4 | TRBD1 | TRBJ2-1
TGTGCCAGCAGCGACAGGGGAGGGAAAAACATTCAGTACTTC | CASSDRGGKNIQYF | once | TRBV7-2 | - | TRBJ2-4
TGTGCCAGCAGCTTAATCAGGGAACGCAATGAGCAGTTCTTC | CASSLIRERNEQFF | - | TRBV7-3 | - | TRBJ2-1
TGTGCCAGCAGCCAAGATTTGGAGACCTACAATGAGCAGTTCTTC | CASSQDLETYNEQFF | - | TRBV3-1 | - | TRBJ2-1
TGTGCCAGCAGTTTATTTACTAGCCCAGATACGCAGTATTTT | CASSLFTSPDTQYF | - | TRBV28 | - | TRBJ2-3